Reported below is one TCR beta chain. These data are taken from a study of blood T cell repertoires in COVID-19. Study in general: The United States, Italy and Spain provided the acute and convalescent COVID-19 samples. T cells, B-cell-depleted T cells, or PBMCs provided the cDNA or gDNA that served as material.

Per germline, CDR1 MNHEY and CDR2 SMNVEV (reference sequence). The length of the CDR3 is 16 residues. V dropped 7 bases and J dropped 0; count of bases not matched to a gene: 8. Original methodology: The assay estimated nucleated cells by amplifying reference gene primers. Profiling relied on immunoSEQ multiplex PCR, and the TCRdb table lists in-frame clones only, not all of them. Clonal size and the V and J genes are those of that table, whereas D and trimming came from the DNA. In the table there are about 88,000 clones, roughly 89% of which are singletons. The genes are TRBV27 and TRBJ2-1; the match to TRBD2 covers 8 bases. The source is a woman of 80 years or more with active COVID-19. The sequencing sample was made of peripheral blood. CDR3 sequence: CASIRTSQSSYNEQFF. Written as DNA, the CDR3 is TGTGCCAGCATCCGGACTAGCCAAAGCTCCTACAATGAGCAGTTCTTC.